The clone carrying this T cell receptor (beta chain) came up many times. The length of the CDR3 is 14 residues. Germline CDR1 and CDR2: SGHRS and YFSETQ. V gave up 6 bases and J gave up 4 bases; unmatched junction bases: 8. This record comes from a study of T-cell reconstitution after alpha-beta-depleted transplantation in children. Preparation of the TCRbeta library used unique molecular identifiers. TCRdb analysed the PCR reads with MiXCR anew, one entry per CDR3 protein. The sample has hundreds of thousands of distinct CDR3 sequences, 11% seen once; the top ten hold around 20%. This sequence was found in a male patient between 2 and 10 years old who had a stem cell transplant for chronic granulomatous disease, so the T cells may come from the graft donor. The chain couples TRBV5-1 to TRBJ2-7; 9 bases agree with TRBD1. Source: peripheral blood, taken 180 days after TCRalphabeta/CD19-depleted stem cell transplant. CDR3 DNA: TGCGCCAGCAAGCGGGGACAGGGTGTTTACGAGCAGTACTTC. Residues: CASKRGQGVYEQYF.